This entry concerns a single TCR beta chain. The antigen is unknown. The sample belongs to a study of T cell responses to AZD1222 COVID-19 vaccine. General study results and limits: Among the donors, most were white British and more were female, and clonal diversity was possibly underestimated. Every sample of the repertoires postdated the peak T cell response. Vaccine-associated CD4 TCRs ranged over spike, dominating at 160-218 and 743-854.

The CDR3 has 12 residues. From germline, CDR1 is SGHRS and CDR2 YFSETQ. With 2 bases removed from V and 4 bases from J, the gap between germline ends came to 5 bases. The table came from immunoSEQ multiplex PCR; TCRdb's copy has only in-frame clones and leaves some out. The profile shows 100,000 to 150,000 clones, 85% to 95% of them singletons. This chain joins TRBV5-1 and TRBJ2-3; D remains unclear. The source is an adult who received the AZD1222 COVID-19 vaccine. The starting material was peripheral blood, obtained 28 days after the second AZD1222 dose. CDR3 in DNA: TGCGCCAGCAGCTTCAATGCAGATACGCAGTATTTT. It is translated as CASSFNADTQYF.